This T cell receptor (beta chain) was captured in a study of CD8+CD57+ T cells in acquired aplastic anemia. Study-wide context: Healthy CD8+ samples averaged roughly 10 million reads. General observations from the study: Both patients and controls carried the same twenty-nine CD8+ CDR3 sequences.

TCR beta VDJ combinations and CDR3 sequences were profiled from genomic DNA. One entry per CDR3 protein, called by TCRdb with MiXCR from the reads. Of 150,000 or so distinct CDR3 sequences in the sample, 50% to 75% were seen once. With respect to this clonotype: Its antigen is still unknown.

Sequencing was done on a sample of sorted CD4+, CD8+, or CD8+CD57+ T cells (not recorded which) from PBMCs. This TCR derives from a human donor in good health.

CDR3 nucleotides: TGTGCCAGCGGCCCCCTAGCGGGGTTTGAGACCCAGTACTTC. It yields the protein CASGPLAGFETQYF. This chain uses TRBV19 with TRBJ2-5, with 9 nucleotides matching TRBD2. With 9 bases clipped from V and 5 bases from J, the junction kept 10 bases outside the gene matches. CDR1 and CDR2 from the germline V gene are LNHDA and SQIVND (reference sequence). The length of the CDR3 is 14 residues.